The rows below give T cell receptor beta chains drawn from one sample of a study of OX40 agonist ivuxolimab in advanced cancers. The assay was immunoSEQ multiplex PCR, and TCRdb's table has in-frame clones only and misses some. The data hold 7,500 to 9,500 clones, with approximately 68% observed a single time. Source: CD4+ or CD8+ T cells sorted from blood, taken in a trial of the OX40 agonist ivuxolimab. The receptors derive from an adult with an advanced solid tumor such as melanoma, head and neck, liver or kidney cancer. CDR3s include the opening cysteine and the closing phenylalanine or tryptophan. A D gene is named only where the DNA matches it firmly. Clone size is not always given. Where it is, it says once, few, many or a class for expanded clones.

abundance,d_gene,j_gene,v_gene,len,CDR3nt,CDR3aa
.,.,TRBJ2-6,TRBV6-1,15,TGTGCCAGCGGGGAGCGGGCCTCTGGGGCCAACGTCCTGACTTTC,CASGERASGANVLTF
few,.,TRBJ1-1,TRBV11-2,13,TGTGCCAGCAGCTTCCCCCAGAACACTGAAGCTTTCTTT,CASSFPQNTEAFF
.,TRBD1,TRBJ1-1,TRBV7-9,15,TGTGCCAGCAGCTCCCTGGACAGGGCGAACACTGAAGCTTTCTTT,CASSSLDRANTEAFF
once,TRBD1,TRBJ2-7,TRBV6-1,13,TGTGCCAGTTTGACAGGGGAGGCCTACGAGCAGTACTTC,CASLTGEAYEQYF
.,.,TRBJ1-2,TRBV25-1,15,TGTGCCAGCAGTCTGGATGCAGAACTGGGAAAGACCTATGGCTTC,CASSLDAELGKTYGF
.,TRBD2,TRBJ2-1,TRBV5-8,17,TGTGCCAGCAGCCCAGACAGGGTCCTAGCGGGAGTTAATGAGCAGTTCTTC,CASSPDRVLAGVNEQFF
.,TRBD1,TRBJ2-7,TRBV28,14,TGTGCCAGCAGCACGGGACAGGACGACTACGAGCAGTACTTC,CASSTGQDDYEQYF
.,TRBD1,TRBJ2-2,TRBV6-1,14,TGTGCCAGCCAGGGACAGAGACTCACCGGGGAGCTGTTTTTT,CASQGQRLTGELFF
.,.,TRBJ2-2,TRBV6-5,14,TGTGCCAGCAGTTACTCGAAGGGGACCGGGGAGCTGTTTTTT,CASSYSKGTGELFF
.,TRBD2,TRBJ2-7,TRBV2,16,TGTGCCAGCAGTCCCCACAGACTAGCCGGCGCCTACGAGCAGTACTTC,CASSPHRLAGAYEQYF
.,.,TRBJ2-2,TRBV19,13,TGTGCCAGTGGGGACACCAACACCGGGGAGCTGTTTTTT,CASGDTNTGELFF